This T cell receptor beta chain was profiled in a study of OX40 agonist ivuxolimab in advanced cancers. The investigators sampled blood at baseline, at cycle 4 day 1, and at cycle 7 day 1. The V gene lost 0 bases and the J gene lost 4 bases, with 6 bases spanning the gap. Germline loops: CDR1 SGHDN, CDR2 FVKESK. CDR3 length: 14 amino acids. Using immunoSEQ multiplex PCR, the repertoire was profiled, and TCRdb retains in-frame clones only, with some absent. This table has tens of thousands of clones, approximately 80% appearing once. The clonotype comes from an adult with an advanced solid tumor such as melanoma, head and neck, liver or kidney cancer. Specimen: CD4+ or CD8+ T cells sorted from blood, collected in a trial of the OX40 agonist ivuxolimab. The chain carries TRBV14 and TRBJ2-2; D not certain. The DNA for the CDR3 is TGTGCCAGCAGCCAAGATACAGCCACCGGGGAGCTGTTTTTT. This encodes CASSQDTATGELFF.